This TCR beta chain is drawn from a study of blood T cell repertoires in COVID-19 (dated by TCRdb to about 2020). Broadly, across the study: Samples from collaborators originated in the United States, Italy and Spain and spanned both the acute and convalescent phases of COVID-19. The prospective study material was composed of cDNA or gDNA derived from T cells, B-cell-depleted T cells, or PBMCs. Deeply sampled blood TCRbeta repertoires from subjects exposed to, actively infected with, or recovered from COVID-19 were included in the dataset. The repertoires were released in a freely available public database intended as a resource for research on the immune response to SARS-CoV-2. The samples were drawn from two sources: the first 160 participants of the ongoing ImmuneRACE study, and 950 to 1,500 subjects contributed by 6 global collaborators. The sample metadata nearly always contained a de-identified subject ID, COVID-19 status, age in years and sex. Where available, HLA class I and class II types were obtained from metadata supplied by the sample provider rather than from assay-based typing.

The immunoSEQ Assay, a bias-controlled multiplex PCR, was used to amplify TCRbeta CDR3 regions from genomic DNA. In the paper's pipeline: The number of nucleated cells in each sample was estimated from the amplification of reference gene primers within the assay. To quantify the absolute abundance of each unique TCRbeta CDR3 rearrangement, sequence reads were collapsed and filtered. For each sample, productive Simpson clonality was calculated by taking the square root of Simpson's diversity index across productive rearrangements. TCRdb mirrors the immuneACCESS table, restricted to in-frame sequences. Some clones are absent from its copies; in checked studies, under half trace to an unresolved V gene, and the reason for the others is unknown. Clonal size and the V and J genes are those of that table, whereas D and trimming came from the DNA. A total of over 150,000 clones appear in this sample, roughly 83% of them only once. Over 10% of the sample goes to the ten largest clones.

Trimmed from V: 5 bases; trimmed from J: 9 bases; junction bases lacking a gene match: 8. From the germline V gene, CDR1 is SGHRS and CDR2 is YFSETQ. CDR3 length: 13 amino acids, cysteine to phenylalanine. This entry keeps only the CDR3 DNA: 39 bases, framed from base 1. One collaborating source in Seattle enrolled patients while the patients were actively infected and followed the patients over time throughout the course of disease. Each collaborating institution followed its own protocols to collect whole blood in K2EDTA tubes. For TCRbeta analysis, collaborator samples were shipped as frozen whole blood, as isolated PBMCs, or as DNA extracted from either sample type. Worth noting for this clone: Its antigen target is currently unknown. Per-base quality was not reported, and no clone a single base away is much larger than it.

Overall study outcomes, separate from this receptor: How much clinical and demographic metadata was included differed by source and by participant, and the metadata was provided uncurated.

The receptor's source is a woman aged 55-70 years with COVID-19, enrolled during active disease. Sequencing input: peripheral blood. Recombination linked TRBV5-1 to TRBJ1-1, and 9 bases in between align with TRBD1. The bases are TGCGCCAGCAGTAGGGACAGGGTGTCTAAAGCTTTCTTT. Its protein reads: CASSRDRVSKAFF.